These T cell receptor beta chains were read from a single sample in a study of T-cell memory formation after mild COVID-19. MiXCR, run by TCRdb on the 5' RACE reads, gives a single entry per CDR3 protein. Of about half a million distinct CDR3 sequences listed, about 20% are singletons. Sequenced material: PBMCs or a T cell subset sorted from them (not recorded which). The origin of the receptors is an adult woman who had mild COVID-19 (a few samples of this study predate the infection). Cell type and time point are not known. Each CDR3 is given with its conserved first and last residue. The order of the fields is clone size, CDR3 length, J gene, V gene, CDR3 protein. Some rows mark clone size as missing; the rest say once, few, many or name a class of expanded clone.

>.|14|TRBJ1-6|TRBV7-3
CASSLKQGNSPLHF
>few|13|TRBJ2-1|TRBV18
CASSLLDLNEQFF
>few|17|TRBJ2-3|TRBV29-1
CSVESLAGGRVTDTQYF
>many|13|TRBJ2-7|TRBV5-1
CASSVGQTYEQYF
>few|14|TRBJ2-1|TRBV12-3/TRBV12-4
CASGSGGYYNEQFF
>few|13|TRBJ1-2|TRBV20-1
CSATLPGRRGYTF
>.|14|TRBJ2-7|TRBV6-2/TRBV6-3
CASSYSLPSYEQYF
>.|13|TRBJ1-1|TRBV9
CASSVASYTEAFF
>.|17|TRBJ1-5|TRBV6-5
CASSKNSTGNSNQPQHF
>few|14|TRBJ2-2|TRBV5-1
CASSLFSGYGELFF
>.|12|TRBJ2-1|TRBV12-3/TRBV12-4
CASSFTRSEQFF